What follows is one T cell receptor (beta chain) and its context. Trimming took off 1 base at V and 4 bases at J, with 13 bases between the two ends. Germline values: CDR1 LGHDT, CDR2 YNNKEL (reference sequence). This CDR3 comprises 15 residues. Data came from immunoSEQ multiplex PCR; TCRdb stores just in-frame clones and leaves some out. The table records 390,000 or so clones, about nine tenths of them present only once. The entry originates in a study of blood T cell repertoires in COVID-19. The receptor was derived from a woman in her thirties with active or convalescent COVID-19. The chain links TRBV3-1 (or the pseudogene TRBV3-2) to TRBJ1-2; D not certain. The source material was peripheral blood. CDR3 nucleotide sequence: TGTGCCAGCAGCCAAGTCCGCGGAGCGTTCTATGGCTACACCTTC. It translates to CASSQVRGAFYGYTF.